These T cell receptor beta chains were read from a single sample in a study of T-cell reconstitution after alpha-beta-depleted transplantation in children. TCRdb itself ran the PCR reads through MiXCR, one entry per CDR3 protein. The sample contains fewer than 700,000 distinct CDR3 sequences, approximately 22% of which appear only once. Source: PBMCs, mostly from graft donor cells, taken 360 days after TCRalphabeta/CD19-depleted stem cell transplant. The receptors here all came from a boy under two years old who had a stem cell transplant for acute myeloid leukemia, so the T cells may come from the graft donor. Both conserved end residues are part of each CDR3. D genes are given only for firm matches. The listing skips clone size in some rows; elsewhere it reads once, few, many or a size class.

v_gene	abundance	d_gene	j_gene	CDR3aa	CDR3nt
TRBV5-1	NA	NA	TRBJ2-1	CASSPLGGDNEQFF	TGCGCCAGCAGCCCTTTAGGGGGTGACAATGAGCAGTTCTTC
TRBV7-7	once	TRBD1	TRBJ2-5	CASSLDRGKTQYF	TGTGCCAGCAGCCTAGACAGGGGAAAGACCCAGTACTTC
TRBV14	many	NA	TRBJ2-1	CASSQLGEGPFNEQFF	TGTGCCAGCAGCCAACTAGGGGAAGGTCCATTCAATGAGCAGTTCTTC
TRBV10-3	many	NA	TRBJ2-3	CATTGNTDTQYF	TGTGCCACCACCGGGAACACAGATACGCAGTATTTT
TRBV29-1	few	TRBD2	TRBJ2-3	CSVLGLGDTDTQYF	TGCAGCGTACTGGGACTAGGAGACACAGATACGCAGTATTTT
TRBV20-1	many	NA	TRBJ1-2	CSASFGTGRYGYTF	TGCAGTGCTAGTTTCGGTACGGGGCGCTATGGCTACACCTTC
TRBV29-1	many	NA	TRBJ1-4	CSVSGRATNEKLFF	TGCAGCGTTTCCGGGCGGGCAACTAATGAAAAACTGTTTTTT
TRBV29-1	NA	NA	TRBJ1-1	CSVTTRYTEASF	TGCAGCGTTACGACCCGGTACACTGAAGCTTCCTTT
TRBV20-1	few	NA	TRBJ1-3	CSAGPPGGNTIYF	TGCAGTGCAGGTCCGCCGGGCGGAAACACCATATATTTT
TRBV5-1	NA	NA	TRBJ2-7	CASSSYTRRNEQYF	TGCGCCAGCAGCTCTTACACCCGAAGAAACGAGCAGTACTTC
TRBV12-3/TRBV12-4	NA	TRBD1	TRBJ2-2	CASSGQGWTGELFF	TGTGCCAGCAGTGGACAGGGGTGGACCGGGGAGCTGTTTTTT
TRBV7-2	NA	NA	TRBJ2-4	CASSFPPGRNIQYF	TGTGCCAGCAGCTTTCCGCCAGGGCGAAACATTCAGTACTTC
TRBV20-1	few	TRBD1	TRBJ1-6	CSARSTGVNSPLHF	TGCAGTGCTAGGTCGACAGGGGTTAATTCACCCCTCCACTTT
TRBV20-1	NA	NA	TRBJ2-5	CSATATVGGETQYF	TGCAGTGCTACAGCGACAGTTGGGGGAGAGACCCAGTACTTC
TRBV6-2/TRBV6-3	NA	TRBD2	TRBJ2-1	CASSLLLAGVNEQFF	TGTGCCAGCAGTCTCCTACTAGCGGGGGTGAATGAGCAGTTCTTC
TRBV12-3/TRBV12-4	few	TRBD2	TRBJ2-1	CASSFGTAGTSGNNEQFF	TGTGCCAGCAGTTTCGGGACAGCCGGGACTAGCGGAAACAATGAGCAGTTCTTC
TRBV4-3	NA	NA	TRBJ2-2	CASSHTNTGELFF	TGCGCCAGCAGCCACACGAACACCGGGGAGCTGTTTTTT
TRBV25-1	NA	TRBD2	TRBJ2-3	CASSERVSGGDTQYF	TGTGCCAGCAGTGAAAGGGTTAGCGGGGGGGATACGCAGTATTTT
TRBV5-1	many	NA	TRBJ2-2	CASSSWMTNTGELFF	TGCGCCAGCAGCTCCTGGATGACGAACACCGGGGAGCTGTTTTTT
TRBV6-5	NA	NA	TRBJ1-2	CASSYQGTDYGYTF	TGTGCCAGCAGTTACCAGGGCACGGACTATGGCTACACCTTC
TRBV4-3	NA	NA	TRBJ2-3	CASSQVSWMTDTQYF	TGCGCCAGCAGCCAAGTTTCGTGGATGACAGATACGCAGTATTTT
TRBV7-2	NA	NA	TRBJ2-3	CASSPEAGASDTQYF	TGTGCCAGCAGCCCGGAGGCGGGGGCGTCAGATACGCAGTATTTT
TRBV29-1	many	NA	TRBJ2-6	CSVELLKSGANVLTF	TGCAGCGTTGAATTACTTAAATCTGGGGCCAACGTCCTGACTTTC
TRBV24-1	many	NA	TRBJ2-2	CATSDWSTGELFF	TGTGCCACCAGTGATTGGAGCACCGGGGAGCTGTTTTTT
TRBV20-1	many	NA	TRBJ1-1	CSATRVENTEAFF	TGCAGTGCTACCAGGGTGGAGAACACTGAAGCTTTCTTT
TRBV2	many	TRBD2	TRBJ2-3	CASEGLAGTDTQYF	TGTGCCAGCGAGGGACTAGCGGGCACAGATACGCAGTATTTT
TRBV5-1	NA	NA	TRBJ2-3	CASSRLGGGTDTQYF	TGCGCCAGCAGCCGACTAGGGGGGGGCACAGATACGCAGTATTTT
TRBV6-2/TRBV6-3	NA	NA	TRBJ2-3	CASSPTGTSSDTQYF	TGTGCCAGCAGTCCAACCGGGACATCCTCAGATACGCAGTATTTT
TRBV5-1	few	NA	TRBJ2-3	CASSLRQPSTDTQYF	TGCGCCAGCAGCCTTCGACAGCCTAGCACAGATACGCAGTATTTT
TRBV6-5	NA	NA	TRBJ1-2	CASSLRGQGLYGYTF	TGTGCCAGCAGTTTGAGAGGCCAGGGACTCTATGGCTACACCTTC
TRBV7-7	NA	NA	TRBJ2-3	CASSLAGGRLETQYF	TGTGCCAGCAGCTTAGCGGGGGGGCGTTTGGAAACGCAGTATTTT
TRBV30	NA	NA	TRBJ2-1	CAWRGGHEQFF	TGTGCCTGGAGGGGAGGCCATGAGCAGTTCTTC
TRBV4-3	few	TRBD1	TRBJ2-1	CASSQGTGEYNEQFF	TGCGCCAGCAGCCAGGGGACAGGGGAATACAATGAGCAGTTCTTC
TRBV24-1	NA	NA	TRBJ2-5	CATSEPHVGETQYF	TGTGCCACCAGTGAGCCCCATGTGGGGGAGACCCAGTACTTC
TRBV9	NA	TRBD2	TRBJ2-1	CASSVVRGSGTYNEQFF	TGTGCCAGCAGCGTAGTAAGGGGAAGCGGGACTTACAATGAGCAGTTCTTC
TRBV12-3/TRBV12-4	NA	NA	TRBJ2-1	CASSWSWSQQFF	TGTGCCAGCAGTTGGAGTTGGAGCCAGCAGTTCTTC
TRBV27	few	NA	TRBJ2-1	CASSFSGVYNEQFF	TGTGCCAGCAGTTTCTCCGGGGTTTACAATGAGCAGTTCTTC
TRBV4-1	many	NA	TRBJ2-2	CASSLGGHFGELFF	TGCGCCAGCAGCCTCGGGGGACACTTCGGGGAGCTGTTTTTT
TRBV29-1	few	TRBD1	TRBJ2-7	CSVDRGDYEQYF	TGCAGCGTGGACAGGGGCGACTACGAGCAGTACTTC
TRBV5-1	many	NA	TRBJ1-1	CASSLAPTTETNTEAFF	TGCGCCAGCAGCTTGGCCCCTACAACAGAAACGAACACTGAAGCTTTCTTT
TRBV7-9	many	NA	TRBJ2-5	CASSLVMVAFQETQYF	TGTGCCAGCAGCTTAGTAATGGTGGCTTTCCAAGAGACCCAGTACTTC
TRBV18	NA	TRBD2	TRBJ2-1	CASSPRLAGVYNEQFF	TGTGCCAGCTCACCCCGACTAGCGGGGGTTTACAATGAGCAGTTCTTC
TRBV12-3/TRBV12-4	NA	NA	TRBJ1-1	CASSYDNLLMNTEAFF	TGTGCCAGCAGTTACGACAACCTACTAATGAACACTGAAGCTTTCTTT
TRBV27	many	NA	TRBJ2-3	CASRLGGRFTDTQYF	TGTGCCAGCAGGCTCGGGGGGCGTTTCACAGATACGCAGTATTTT